This entry concerns a single T cell receptor (beta chain). Random hexamers were used to reverse transcribe the RNA input (about 0.5 to 1 ug). TCRdb re-derived calls from the immunoSEQ multiplex PCR reads in MiXCR, one entry per CDR3 protein. The repertoire holds approximately 150,000 distinct CDR3 sequences, with approximately 90% as singletons. The entry originates in a study of CD8 T cells in Susac syndrome. This CDR3 comprises 14 residues. Germline CDR1 DFQATT, CDR2 SNEGSKA (reference sequence). V lost 0 bases, J lost 3 bases, and 12 bases lay in between. TEMRA cells were enriched by FACS, while CD8+ and CD4+ T cells were obtained through a negative isolation that was performed magnetically.

This TCR derives from a human donor in good health. The chain couples TRBV20-1 to TRBJ2-7, with D possibly matching TRBD1 (5 bases). Material for sequencing was CD4+ T cells from PBMCs. The CDR3 DNA is TGCAGTGCTAGAGATAGCAGGGTAGGCTACGAGCAGTACTTC. Protein: CSARDSRVGYEQYF.